Following are 22 T cell receptor beta chains from one sample sequenced in a study of identical twins (dated by TCRdb to the mid-2010s). To prepare the library, 5' RACE was applied. TCRdb names Illumina HiSeq 2000 as the instrument used. Through fastp at Q25 and MiXCR, TCRdb rebuilt clones from the public reads, retaining in-frame beta chains. Duplicate CDR3 protein sequences are folded into a single record with the most common DNA and genes. For this sample there are some 240,000 distinct CDR3 sequences; about 10% appear just once. 9% to 10% of the sample lies in the top ten. The sample comprised memory T cells sorted from blood. According to the study, the label for this sample's cell subset or site signals: CD45RO+ enriched T cells. These receptors were obtained from a man in his forties or fifties in good health.

In its sample, this clonotype was seen a few times. The rearrangement joins TRBV10-3 to TRBJ1-1; TRBD1 matches 7 bases. CDR1 and CDR2 (germline): ENHRY, SYGVKD. CDR3 length equals 12 residues. V gave up 6 bases and J gave up 8 bases; unmatched junction bases: 6. CDR3 bases: TGTGCCATCAGGGGGACAGCCGCCGAAGCTTTCTTT. It is translated as CAIRGTAAEAFF.

The sample holds a few counts of this clonotype. The chain links TRBV28 to TRBJ2-1; D is unclear. CDR1 is MDHEN and CDR2 is SYDVKM in the germline V gene. V lost 6 bases, J lost 8 bases, and 14 bases lay in between. This CDR3 is built from 13 residues. CDR3 sequence (DNA): TGTGCCAGCAGCCGATCCCCCCCGGATGAGCAGTTCTTC. It translates to CASSRSPPDEQFF.

This chain uses TRBV6-1 with TRBJ2-1; D might be TRBD1 (7 bases). Trimming took 5 bases from V and 4 from J, leaving 15 bases between them. CDR1 is MNHNS and CDR2 is SASEGT in the germline V gene. The CDR3 is 15 residues long. The CDR3 sequence is CASSRQGGTYNEQFF. CDR3 in DNA: TGTGCCAGCAGTAGACAGGGTGGGACTTACAATGAGCAGTTCTTC.

This clonotype was detected many times. The genes are TRBV5-6 and TRBJ2-7; D is possibly TRBD1 (7 bases). Germline V lookup: CDR1 SGHDT, CDR2 YYEEEE. The CDR3 runs 15 residues. V was cut by 1 base and J by 2 bases, with 13 bases left in between. This CDR3 reads CASSLRQGGAYEQYF. The CDR3 DNA sequence: TGTGCCAGCAGCTTGAGACAGGGAGGTGCCTACGAGCAGTACTTC.

The J gene is TRBJ1-2, the V gene TRBV19, with 7 nucleotides matching TRBD1. Unmatched junction bases numbered 10, after V lost 3 bases and J lost 6 bases. Germline values: CDR1 LNHDA, CDR2 SQIVND (reference sequence). The CDR3 covers 15 residues. CDR3: CASSIVQGVLDGYTF. The DNA for the CDR3 is TGTGCCAGTAGTATTGTCCAGGGGGTTTTGGATGGCTACACCTTC. Supplemented by reference TRBV19 and TRBJ1-2, the full variable domain reads DGGITQSPKYLFRKEGQNVTLSCEQNLNHDAMYWYRQDPGQGLRLIYYSQIVNDFQKGDIAEGYSVSREKKESFPLTVTSAQKNPTAFYLCASSIVQGVLDGYTFGSGTRLTVV.

The chain links TRBV12-3 or TRBV12-4 to TRBJ2-7, with TRBD1 matching 7 bases. J gave up 9 bases and V 5 bases, and 10 bases lay outside the gene matches. The CDR3 runs to 13 residues. The CDR3 DNA is TGTGCCAGCAGTCTATCCGGGACAGAAAGGCAGTACTTC. It translates to CASSLSGTERQYF.

This clonotype was observed many times. V and J are TRBV12-3 or TRBV12-4 and TRBJ2-2, with unresolved D. The ends were cut back, 4 bases at V and 8 bases at J, with 8 bases in the middle. This CDR3 contains 12 residues. Written as DNA, the CDR3 is TGTGCCAGCAGTTCCTTAAGTGGGGAGCTGTTTTTT. Protein product: CASSSLSGELFF.

V is TRBV5-1 and J is TRBJ1-1; D gene unclear. V lost 0 bases and J 1 base, leaving 7 bases between the germline ends. The length of the CDR3 is 14 residues. Germline V gives CDR1 SGHRS, CDR2 YFSETQ. CDR3 nucleotides: TGCGCCAGCAGCTTGGGCCAGTCGAACACTGAAGCTTTCTTT. Translating it yields CASSLGQSNTEAFF.

This clonotype appeared many times. This chain connects TRBV5-1 to TRBJ2-2; D possibly corresponds to TRBD1 (5 bases). Trimming took off 0 bases at V and 0 bases at J, with 9 bases between the two ends. The V gene's germline CDR1 is SGHRS and CDR2 YFSETQ. The CDR3 length is 16 residues. The CDR3 reads CASSLVGATNTGELFF. Written as DNA, the CDR3 is TGCGCCAGCAGCTTGGTAGGGGCGACGAACACCGGGGAGCTGTTTTTT.

This clonotype was seen repeatedly, ten times or more. V usage is TRBV20-1 and J usage is TRBJ2-7, with 9 positions matching TRBD1. V dropped 5 bases and J dropped 0; count of bases not matched to a gene: 5. This CDR3 is built from 14 residues. Germline V gene data show CDR1 as DFQATT and CDR2 as SNEGSKA (reference sequence). Here the CDR3 DNA reads TGCAGTGCTGGAGGGACAGGGAGCTCCTACGAGCAGTACTTC. Encoded protein: CSAGGTGSSYEQYF.

Remarks on this clonotype: Germline is not matched at one junction end, which may reflect a read error. The chain has TRBV7-3 and TRBJ2-7; D might be TRBD1 or TRBD2, each matching 5 bases. Germline-derived CDR1 and CDR2 are SGHTA and FQGTGA. CDR3 size: 13 residues. For the CDR3, the DNA is TGTGCCAGCAGCCCTGGGACCACCTACGCGCAGTACTTC. This translates into CASSPGTTYAQYF.

This clonotype showed up just a few times. V and J are TRBV20-1 and TRBJ2-2, with a possible D match to TRBD2 (6 bases). The V end was cut by 6 bases, the J end by 5 bases, with 13 bases between. The CDR3 has 13 residues. Looked up from germline, CDR1 is DFQATT and CDR2 is SNEGSKA (reference sequence). The CDR3 sequence: CSAGGIGTGELFF. In nucleotides, the CDR3 is TGCAGTGCCGGGGGTATTGGAACCGGGGAGCTGTTTTTT.

This chain connects TRBV20-1 to TRBJ2-1; TRBD2 agrees at 11 bases. Germline CDR1 and CDR2: DFQATT and SNEGSKA (reference sequence). The CDR3 is made up of 15 amino acids. Losses at the gene ends were 5 bases for V and 5 bases for J; bases not matched to a gene: 8. CDR3 loop: CSARNSGRADNEQFF. The CDR3 DNA sequence: TGCAGTGCTCGGAATAGCGGGAGGGCCGACAATGAGCAGTTCTTC.

This chain connects TRBV10-3 to TRBJ1-6; D unclear. The CDR3 totals 15 residues. Germline loops: CDR1 ENHRY, CDR2 SYGVKD. Trimming took 8 bases from V and 0 from J, leaving 11 bases between them. CDR3 in amino acids: CAIQELSSYNSPLHF. The CDR3 coding sequence is TGTGCCATCCAGGAACTGAGCTCCTATAATTCACCCCTCCACTTT.

This clonotype came up many times. V usage is TRBV2 and J usage is TRBJ2-5; 7 bases are shared with TRBD2. Losses at the gene ends were 5 bases for V and 1 base for J; bases not matched to a gene: 10. This CDR3 comprises 16 residues. Germline-derived CDR1 and CDR2 are SNHLY and FYNNEI. CDR3 residues: CASSSSRTRPQETQYF. DNA for the CDR3: TGTGCCAGCAGTTCCTCCCGGACTAGGCCCCAAGAGACCCAGTACTTC.

This clonotype was counted ten times or more. The chain combines TRBV20-1 with TRBJ2-3; D gene uncertain. Germline CDR1 DFQATT, CDR2 SNEGSKA (reference sequence). Trimming took 0 bases from V and 1 from J, leaving 8 bases between them. The CDR3 extends over 14 amino acids. The CDR3 coding sequence is TGCAGTGCTAGAGATTGGGCGGGCACAGATACGCAGTATTTT. This codes for CSARDWAGTDTQYF.

The table lists this clonotype with many counts. The chain is built from TRBV15 and TRBJ2-1; 8 bases line up with TRBD2. In germline, CDR1 is LNHNV, CDR2 YYDKDF (reference sequence). The CDR3 runs 16 residues. The ends lost 0 bases at V and 9 bases at J; junction bases unmatched: 10. The CDR3 coding sequence is TGTGCCACCAGCAGAGATTTCTGGACTAGCTCGTCTGAGCAGTTCTTC. Translated, it gives CATSRDFWTSSSEQFF.

This clonotype was seen many times. The J gene is TRBJ1-6, the V gene TRBV3-1, with 7 positions matching TRBD1. Germline loops: CDR1 LGHDT, CDR2 YNNKEL (reference sequence). J was trimmed by 6 bases and V by 4 bases; bases with no gene match: 3. The CDR3 length is 14 residues. The CDR3 coding sequence is TGTGCCAGCAGCCCGGGGACAGTTAATTCACCCCTCCACTTT. Its translation: CASSPGTVNSPLHF.

The sample holds many counts of this clonotype. This chain uses TRBV28 with TRBJ2-3, with unresolved D. The V and J ends lost 4 bases and 5 bases respectively, with 4 bases between them. The CDR3 extends over 11 amino acids. The germline gives CDR1 MDHEN, CDR2 SYDVKM. The CDR3 DNA sequence: TGTGCCAGCAGTTCTCAAGATACGCAGTATTTT. Translating it yields CASSSQDTQYF.

The CDR3 DNA reads TGTGCCAGCAGTTACTCTGGGGGATTGTTAGAGACCCAGTACTTC. Translation: CASSYSGGLLETQYF. J is TRBJ2-5 and V is TRBV6-5, with D perhaps TRBD1 or TRBD2 (5 bases each). Germline CDR1 reads MNHEY; CDR2 reads SVGAGI. Trimming cost V 0 bases and J 4 bases, with 12 bases left between them. This CDR3 comprises 15 residues.

The chain employs TRBV9 and TRBJ2-3; 7 nucleotides agree with TRBD1. The germline gives CDR1 SGDLS, CDR2 YYNGEE. This CDR3 comprises 16 residues. The junction had 10 bases not matched to a gene; V was cut back by 4 bases and J by 2 bases. The CDR3 region is CASSPLRDSFTDTQYF. The CDR3 DNA is TGTGCCAGCAGCCCACTCCGGGACAGCTTCACAGATACGCAGTATTTT.

This clonotype was picked up many times. The rearrangement links TRBV6-1 to TRBJ2-7; 7 positions agree with TRBD2. Looked up from germline, CDR1 is MNHNS and CDR2 is SASEGT. The CDR3 runs to 14 residues. After removal of 6 bases from V and 6 bases from J, the junction contained 11 bases not matched to a gene. The CDR3 region is CASSRGLGGIEQYF. CDR3 DNA sequence: TGTGCCAGCAGCAGAGGACTAGGAGGGATCGAGCAGTACTTC.